Following are 5 T cell receptor beta chains from one sample sequenced in a study of vaccination effects on CD4 cells after COVID-19. These TCRs are of unknown antigen specificity. TCRdb's table, derived via immunoSEQ multiplex PCR, lists solely in-frame clones and lacks some. The sample carries around 67,000 clones, 80% to 85% recorded once. The ViraFEST assay expanded antigen-specific CD4+ T cells with viral peptide pools before sequencing. Once cultured for approximately 10 days, the cells underwent separation to obtain CD4+ T cells. Vaccination of participants consisted of two doses of either the BNT162b2 or mRNA-1273 vaccine. The material was CD4+ T cells from PBMCs cultured with HCoV-229E spike peptides, obtained after COVID-19 vaccination. The receptors shown here come from a human donor who received a COVID-19 vaccine.

V usage is TRBV4-1 and J usage is TRBJ2-2; no clear D. CDR3 length: 12 amino acids. From germline, CDR1 is MGHRA and CDR2 YSYEKL. The V end was cut by 4 bases, the J end by 8 bases, with 8 bases between. CDR3: CASSPDFGELFF. CDR3 bases: TGCGCCAGCAGCCCCGATTTTGGGGAGCTGTTTTTT.

The chain joins TRBV2 to TRBJ1-2, with D perhaps TRBD1 (5 bases). The V end was cut by 0 bases, the J end by 4 bases, with 12 bases between. This CDR3 spans 15 amino acids. Germline CDR1 reads SNHLY; CDR2 reads FYNNEI. The CDR3 DNA sequence: TGTGCCAGCAGTGAAGCGCTGGGCAGGGCCTATGGCTACACCTTC. This translates into CASSEALGRAYGYTF. Filled out from reference TRBV2 and TRBJ1-2, the complete variable domain reads EPEVTQTPSHQVTQMGQEVILRCVPISNHLYFYWYRQILGQKVEFLVSFYNNEISEKSEIFDDQFSVERPDGSNFTLKIRSTKLEDSAMYFCASSEALGRAYGYTFGSGTRLTVV.

In this sample, this clone turned up a few times. The V and J genes are TRBV20-1 and TRBJ1-3, with D hard to call. The CDR3 extends over 14 amino acids. Trimming pared 3 bases from V and 0 bases from J, leaving 9 bases between. From germline, CDR1 is DFQATT and CDR2 SNEGSKA (reference sequence). CDR3 sequence: CSASYLSSGNTIYF. The CDR3 region has the DNA TGCAGTGCTAGTTACCTGAGCTCTGGAAACACCATATATTTT.

Only a few counts were recorded for this clone. The genes are TRBV5-8 and TRBJ2-3, with D perhaps being TRBD1 or TRBD2 (6 bases each). The V end was cut by 1 base, the J end by 6 bases, with 12 bases between. Germline CDR1 reads SGHTS; CDR2 reads YDEGEE. The CDR3 has 14 residues. The CDR3 DNA reads TGTGCCAGCAGCTTGCGGGGGCATCAGGATACGCAGTATTTT. Protein product: CASSLRGHQDTQYF.

The chain has TRBV7-8 and TRBJ2-6; TRBD1 might be the D (6 bases). V lost 5 bases and J lost 2, with 10 bases in between. The CDR3 is 15 residues long. CDR1 is SGHVS and CDR2 is FQNEAQ in the germline V gene. The CDR3 reads CASSPGVAGANVLTF. For the CDR3, the DNA is TGTGCCAGCAGCCCAGGGGTAGCTGGGGCCAACGTCCTGACTTTC.